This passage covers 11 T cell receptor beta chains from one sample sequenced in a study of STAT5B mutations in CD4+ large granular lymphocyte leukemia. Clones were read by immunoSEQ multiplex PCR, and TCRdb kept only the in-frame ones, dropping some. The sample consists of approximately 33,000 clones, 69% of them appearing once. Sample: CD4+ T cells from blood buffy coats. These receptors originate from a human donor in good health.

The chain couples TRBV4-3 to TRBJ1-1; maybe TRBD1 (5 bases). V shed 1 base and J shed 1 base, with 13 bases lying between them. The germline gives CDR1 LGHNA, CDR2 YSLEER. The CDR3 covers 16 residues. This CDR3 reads CASSQVMGQTNTEAFF. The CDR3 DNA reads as TGCGCCAGCAGCCAAGTTATGGGGCAGACGAACACTGAAGCTTTCTTT.

The CDR3 region is CASSQEGGRGSNTGELFF. The CDR3, as DNA: TGCGCCAGCAGCCAAGAAGGGGGGAGGGGCTCGAACACCGGGGAGCTGTTTTTT. The V call is TRBV4-3, the J call TRBJ2-2, with TRBD2 as a possible D gene (7 bases). V was shortened by 0 bases and J by 0 bases, with 14 bases between the two germline ends. This CDR3 is built from 18 residues. CDR1 and CDR2 (germline): LGHNA, YSLEER.

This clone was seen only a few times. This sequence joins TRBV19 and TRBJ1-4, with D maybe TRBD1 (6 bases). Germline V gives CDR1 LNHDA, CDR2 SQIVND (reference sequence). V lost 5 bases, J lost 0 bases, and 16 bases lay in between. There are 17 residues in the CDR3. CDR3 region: CASSSRGGLATNEKLFF. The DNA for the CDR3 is TGTGCCAGTAGTTCCCGTGGGGGCCTTGCAACTAATGAAAAACTGTTTTTT.

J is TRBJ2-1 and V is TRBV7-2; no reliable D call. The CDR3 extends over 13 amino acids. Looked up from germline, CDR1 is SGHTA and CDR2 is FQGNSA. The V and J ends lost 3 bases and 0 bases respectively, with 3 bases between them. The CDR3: CASSFNSYNEQFF. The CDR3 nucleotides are TGTGCCAGCAGCTTCAACTCCTACAATGAGCAGTTCTTC.

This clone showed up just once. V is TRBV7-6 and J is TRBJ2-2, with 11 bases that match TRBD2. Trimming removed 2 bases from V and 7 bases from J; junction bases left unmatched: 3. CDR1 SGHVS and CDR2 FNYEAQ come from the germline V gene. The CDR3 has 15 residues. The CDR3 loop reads CASSLSSGGIGELFF. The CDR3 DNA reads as TGTGCCAGCAGCTTATCTAGCGGGGGGATCGGGGAGCTGTTTTTT. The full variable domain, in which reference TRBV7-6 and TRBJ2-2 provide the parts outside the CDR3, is GAGVSQSPRYKVTKRGQDVALRCDPISGHVSLYWYRQALGQGPEFLTYFNYEAQQDKSGLPNDRFSAERPEGSISTLTIQRTEQRDSAMYRCASSLSSGGIGELFFGEGSRLTVL.

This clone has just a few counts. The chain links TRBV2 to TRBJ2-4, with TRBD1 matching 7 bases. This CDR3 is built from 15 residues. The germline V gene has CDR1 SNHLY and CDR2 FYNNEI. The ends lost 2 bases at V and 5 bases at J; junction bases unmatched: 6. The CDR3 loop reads CASSEKTGMENIQYF. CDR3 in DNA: TGTGCCAGCAGTGAAAAGACAGGGATGGAAAACATTCAGTACTTC.

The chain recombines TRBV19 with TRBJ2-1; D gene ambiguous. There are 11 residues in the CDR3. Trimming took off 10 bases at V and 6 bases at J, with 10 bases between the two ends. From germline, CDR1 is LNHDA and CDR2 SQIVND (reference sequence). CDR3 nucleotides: TGTGCCACCTGGAACTTCAATGAGCAGTTCTTC. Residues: CATWNFNEQFF. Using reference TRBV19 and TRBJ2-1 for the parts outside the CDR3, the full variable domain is DGGITQSPKYLFRKEGQNVTLSCEQNLNHDAMYWYRQDPGQGLRLIYYSQIVNDFQKGDIAEGYSVSREKKESFPLTVTSAQKNPTAFYLCATWNFNEQFFGPGTRLTVL.

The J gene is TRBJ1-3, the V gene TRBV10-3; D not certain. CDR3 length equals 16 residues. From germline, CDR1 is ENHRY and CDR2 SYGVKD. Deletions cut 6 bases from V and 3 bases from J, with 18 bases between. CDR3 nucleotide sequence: TGTGCCATCAGGCTACATGAGGACTACTATGGAAACACCATATATTTT. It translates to CAIRLHEDYYGNTIYF.

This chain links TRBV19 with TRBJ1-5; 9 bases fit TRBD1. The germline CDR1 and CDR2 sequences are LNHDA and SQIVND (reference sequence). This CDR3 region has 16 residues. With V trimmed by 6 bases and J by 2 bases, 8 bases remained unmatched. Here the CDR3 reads CASSPDRGLGNQPQHF. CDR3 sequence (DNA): TGTGCCAGTAGCCCCGACAGGGGGTTAGGCAATCAGCCCCAGCATTTT.

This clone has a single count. CDR3 nucleotide sequence: TGCAGCGTCGTTGGGACGGCTATGAACACTGAAGCTTTCTTT. Translating gives CSVVGTAMNTEAFF. The rearrangement uses TRBV29-1 and TRBJ1-1, with D maybe TRBD1 (5 bases). Germline CDR1 SQVTM, CDR2 ANQGSEA. The CDR3 totals 14 residues. Trimming took off 6 bases at V and 0 bases at J, with 14 bases between the two ends.

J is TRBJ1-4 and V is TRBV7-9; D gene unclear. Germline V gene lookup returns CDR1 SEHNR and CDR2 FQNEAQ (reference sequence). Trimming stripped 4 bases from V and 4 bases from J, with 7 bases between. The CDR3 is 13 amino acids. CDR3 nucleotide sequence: TGTGCCAGCAGCTCCCCCGTTAATGAAAAACTGTTTTTT. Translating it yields CASSSPVNEKLFF.